These 27 T cell receptor beta chains originate from one sample sequenced in a study of identical twins. Using its own MiXCR run on the 5' RACE reads, TCRdb lists one record per CDR3 protein. The sample comprises 1.5 million to 2 million distinct CDR3 sequences, 25% to 35% of which are singletons, and 0.25% to 0.3% rests with the top ten. Sequencing used cord blood. Receptors were obtained from a newborn girl in good health.

This clonotype appeared a single time. V is TRBV20-1 and J is TRBJ1-4; D not resolved. The CDR3 runs 14 residues. The V end was cut by 1 base, the J end by 8 bases, with 14 bases between. The germline V gene has CDR1 DFQATT and CDR2 SNEGSKA (reference sequence). The CDR3: CSARAVGGREKLFF. DNA of the CDR3: TGCAGTGCTAGAGCTGTCGGTGGACGGGAAAAACTGTTTTTT.

This clonotype turned up a few times. The chain is built from TRBV2 and TRBJ2-1, with D hard to call. V lost 4 bases, J lost 3 bases, and 10 bases lay in between. Germline lookup yields CDR1 SNHLY and CDR2 FYNNEI. The CDR3 extends over 14 amino acids. CDR3 coding DNA: TGTGCCAGCAGTGCTAGTGGTCACTACAATGAGCAGTTCTTC. As protein: CASSASGHYNEQFF.

In the case of this clonotype: Its ends do not fully match the called genes, so a read error is possible. V and J are TRBV20-1 and TRBJ2-3; possibly TRBD1 or TRBD2 for D (6 bases each). This CDR3 is 14 amino acids long. Germline V gives CDR1 DFQATT, CDR2 SNEGSKA (reference sequence). The CDR3: CSAQGRDFTDAQYF. CDR3 DNA: TGCAGTGCTCAGGGGCGGGACTTCACAGATGCGCAGTATTTT.

V is TRBV2 and J is TRBJ2-7; a weak D match, TRBD1 (6 bases). CDR3 length equals 16 residues. Trimming stripped 3 bases from V and 2 bases from J, with 17 bases between. Per the germline V gene, CDR1 is SNHLY and CDR2 is FYNNEI. CDR3 DNA: TGTGCCAGCAGTGAGTACACATTACGGGACACCTACGAGCAGTACTTC. This codes for CASSEYTLRDTYEQYF.

The rearrangement joins TRBV29-1 to TRBJ1-2, with D possibly matching TRBD1 (5 bases). The CDR3 length is 10 residues. The germline V and J ends were trimmed by 7 bases and 7 bases, with 10 bases remaining between them. The germline V gene encodes CDR1 SQVTM and CDR2 ANQGSEA. The DNA of the CDR3 is TGCAGCGGGGGGGGAGGTGGCTACACCTTC. It codes for CSGGGGGYTF.

This sequence joins TRBV13 and TRBJ1-2; D gene unclear. The CDR3 is made up of 18 amino acids. The V gene lost 6 bases and the J gene lost 0 bases, with 23 bases spanning the gap. The V gene's germline CDR1 is PRHDT and CDR2 FYEKMQ (reference sequence). The CDR3 protein is CASRLSGWSTHTNYGYTF. CDR3 sequence (DNA): TGTGCCAGCAGACTCTCGGGTTGGAGCACTCACACTAACTATGGCTACACCTTC.

The chain joins TRBV20-1 to TRBJ2-7, with TRBD1 matching 11 bases. Germline loops: CDR1 DFQATT, CDR2 SNEGSKA (reference sequence). The trim removed 4 bases at V and 5 bases at J, leaving 7 bases unmatched. The CDR3 is made up of 14 amino acids. DNA of the CDR3: TGCAGTGCTACTCGAGGACAGGGGGCACACGAGCAGTACTTC. Protein product: CSATRGQGAHEQYF.

The sample holds a few counts of this clonotype. The chain uses TRBV11-2 and TRBJ1-1; no clear D gene. Trimming left V 4 bases short and J 2 bases short, with 17 bases between. Germline CDR1 and CDR2: SGHAT and FQNNGV. This CDR3 has 16 amino acids. The CDR3 DNA is TGTGCCAGCAGCTCCCCGACAATAACGGACAACACTGAAGCTTTCTTT. Translated: CASSSPTITDNTEAFF.

This clonotype came up a few times. The V gene is TRBV4-2, the J gene TRBJ1-5, with no clear D. The CDR3 is 13 residues long. V was shortened by 2 bases and J by 9 bases, with 11 bases between the two germline ends. Per germline, CDR1 LGHNA and CDR2 YNFKEQ. CDR3 bases: TGTGCCAGCAGCCAAACGACACTCAGGCCCCAGCATTTT. It codes for CASSQTTLRPQHF.

About this clonotype: Germline is not matched at one junction end, which may reflect a read error. J is TRBJ1-5 and V is TRBV4-1; TRBD1 might be the D (6 bases). The CDR3 runs to 15 residues. CDR1 and CDR2 (germline): MGHRA, YSYEKL. CDR3 nucleotide sequence: TGCGTCAGCAGCCAAGCGACAGGTAGCAATCAGCCCCAGCATTTT. It specifies CVSSQATGSNQPQHF.

This clonotype was observed a single time. The chain joins TRBV4-2 to TRBJ2-5; D is possibly TRBD2 (6 bases). This CDR3 spans 16 amino acids. Per germline, CDR1 LGHNA and CDR2 YNFKEQ. V was trimmed by 1 base and J by 3 bases, leaving 15 bases between them. The CDR3 is CASSQGARGHKETQYF. The CDR3 nucleotides are TGTGCCAGCAGCCAAGGGGCGCGGGGTCACAAAGAGACCCAGTACTTC.

CDR3 nucleotides: TGCAGCGTTGAAGATCCCCTGGGGGGACCGGGACAGGGAACCTATGGCTACACCTTC. This gives the protein CSVEDPLGGPGQGTYGYTF. The chain joins TRBV29-1 to TRBJ1-2, with 9 bases fitting TRBD1. Germline CDR1 SQVTM, CDR2 ANQGSEA. There are 19 residues in the CDR3. V shed 0 bases, J shed 4 bases, and the junction held 18 bases outside the gene matches.

This clonotype has a count of ten or more. An end of the junction does not agree with germline; a read error may underlie this. V usage is TRBV5-1 and J usage is TRBJ2-7; 7 positions match TRBD2. The CDR3 contains 13 residues. Germline CDR1 is SGHRS and CDR2 is YFSETQ. The CDR3 loop is CASSSGTTYEQYF. For the CDR3, the DNA is TGTGCCAGCAGTTCCGGGACTACCTACGAGCAGTACTTC.

The chain recombines TRBV29-1 with TRBJ2-7; D may be TRBD1 (6 bases). This CDR3 has 13 residues. V was trimmed by 4 bases and J by 7 bases, leaving 17 bases between them. Germline CDR1 SQVTM, CDR2 ANQGSEA. The CDR3 DNA sequence: TGCAGCGTTGGTCAGGGGACCTACAATGAGCAGTACTTC. Protein product: CSVGQGTYNEQYF.

V gene TRBV6-2 or TRBV6-3 combines with J gene TRBJ2-3, with 9 nucleotides matching TRBD2. This CDR3 is 14 amino acids long. V shed 5 bases and J 6 bases; nucleotides not matched to a gene: 6. Per the germline V gene, CDR1 is MNHEY and CDR2 is SVGEGT. This chain's CDR3 is CASSSGGPSDTQYF. The CDR3 bases are TGTGCCAGCAGTAGCGGGGGGCCTTCGGATACGCAGTATTTT.

V and J are TRBV6-5 and TRBJ1-5; D remains unclear. Germline values: CDR1 MNHEY, CDR2 SVGAGI. CDR3 length: 14 amino acids. The V end was cut by 3 bases, the J end by 4 bases, with 10 bases between. The CDR3, as DNA: TGTGCCAGCAGTTATGATGGGGAGAATCAGCCCCAGCATTTT. Its protein is CASSYDGENQPQHF.

This clonotype was counted a few times. The rearrangement uses TRBV29-1 and TRBJ1-1; possible D gene TRBD1, 5 bases. CDR3 length: 12 amino acids. Per germline, CDR1 SQVTM and CDR2 ANQGSEA. Trimming removed 7 bases at V and 1 base at J, with 10 bases between. The CDR3 region has the DNA TGCAGCGCCCAAACAGGGAACACTGAAGCTTTCTTT. Translating gives CSAQTGNTEAFF. Complete variable domain (other parts from reference TRBV29-1 and TRBJ1-1): SAVISQKPSRDICQRGTSLTIQCQVDSQVTMMFWYRQQPGQSLTLIATANQGSEATYESGFVIDKFPISRPNLTFSTLTVSNMSPEDSSIYLCSAQTGNTEAFFGQGTRLTVV.

The chain uses TRBV27 and TRBJ2-1, with a weak D call TRBD1 (6 bases). This CDR3 spans 15 amino acids. Germline V gives CDR1 MNHEY, CDR2 SMNVEV (reference sequence). V lost 3 bases, J lost 5 bases, and 14 bases lay in between. CDR3 amino acids: CASSFVGGRDNEQFF. The CDR3 coding sequence is TGTGCCAGCAGTTTCGTAGGGGGTAGGGACAATGAGCAGTTCTTC.

This chain links TRBV9 with TRBJ1-1; D gene uncertain. The ends were cut back, 0 bases at V and 4 bases at J, with 7 bases in the middle. CDR1 SGDLS and CDR2 YYNGEE come from the germline V gene. The CDR3 is 13 residues long. The CDR3, as DNA: TGTGCCAGCAGCGTAGCGAGGAGCACTGAAGCTTTCTTT. Its protein is CASSVARSTEAFF.

A few counts support this clonotype. The CDR3 spells CASSQEPSAAYEQYF. CDR3 coding DNA: TGTGCCAGCAGCCAAGAACCTAGCGCGGCCTACGAGCAGTACTTC. The chain is built from TRBV4-2 and TRBJ2-7; possibly TRBD2 for D (6 bases). The CDR3 has 15 amino acids. CDR1 and CDR2 (germline): LGHNA, YNFKEQ. The V and J ends lost 0 bases and 2 bases respectively, with 11 bases between them.

The chain carries TRBV20-1 and TRBJ2-3; 7 bases map to TRBD2. The J segment lost 1 base and the V segment lost 2 bases, leaving 3 bases of the junction unmatched. Per the germline V gene, CDR1 is DFQATT and CDR2 is SNEGSKA (reference sequence). The CDR3 spans 14 residues. The CDR3, as DNA: TGCAGTGCTAGACTGCTAGCGGGCACAGATACGCAGTATTTT. This codes for CSARLLAGTDTQYF.

On this clonotype itself: Given a much more abundant clone one base away, this may be a read error. V gene TRBV10-2 combines with J gene TRBJ2-3; D might be TRBD1 or TRBD2, each matching 6 bases. The CDR3 covers 17 residues. Per the germline V gene, CDR1 is WSHSY and CDR2 is SAAADI. The CDR3 coding sequence is TGCGGAGTCGGGGGCTCTTACCATCCATTATTCGCAGATACGCAGTATTTT. Protein product: CGVGGSYHPLFADTQYF.

The chain recombines TRBV20-1 with TRBJ2-3, with D perhaps matching TRBD1 (6 bases). This CDR3 has 15 amino acids. CDR1 DFQATT and CDR2 SNEGSKA come from the germline V gene (reference sequence). Deletions cut 5 bases from V and 4 bases from J, with 19 bases between. The DNA of the CDR3 is TGCAGTGCTGAACCCGACAGGATAGCCCCAGATACGCAGTATTTT. Translation gives CSAEPDRIAPDTQYF.

The V call is TRBV20-1, the J call TRBJ1-1; D is uncertain. This CDR3 contains 15 residues. The V gene's germline CDR1 is DFQATT and CDR2 SNEGSKA (reference sequence). Trimming shortened V by 0 bases and J by 5 bases, and 16 bases separated the two germline ends. The chain's CDR3 is CSARDRVWVGTEAFF. Here the CDR3 DNA reads TGCAGTGCTAGAGATCGTGTCTGGGTTGGGACTGAAGCTTTCTTT.

V usage is TRBV29-1 and J usage is TRBJ1-5; D not certain. The CDR3 is 13 residues long. Looked up from germline, CDR1 is SQVTM and CDR2 is ANQGSEA. Trimming removed 0 bases at V and 2 bases at J, with 5 bases between. CDR3 coding DNA: TGCAGCGTTGAAGATAGGGGCAATCAGCCCCAGCATTTT. It is translated as CSVEDRGNQPQHF.

This clonotype has a handful of counts. V and J are TRBV9 and TRBJ2-2, with TRBD2 as a possible D gene (5 bases). The germline V gene has CDR1 SGDLS and CDR2 YYNGEE. CDR3 length: 17 amino acids. Trimming removed 0 bases from V and 6 bases from J, with 18 bases in between. The CDR3 DNA sequence: TGTGCCAGCAGCGTAGGGATAAGCGGCCTCTTCCCCGGGGAGCTGTTTTTT. It codes for CASSVGISGLFPGELFF.

The table lists this clonotype with a few counts. V gene TRBV29-1 combines with J gene TRBJ1-1; the match to TRBD1 covers 7 bases. V shed 7 bases, J shed 8 bases, and the junction held 7 bases outside the gene matches. CDR1 and CDR2 from the germline V gene are SQVTM and ANQGSEA. The CDR3 extends over 11 amino acids. CDR3 region: CSGQTGKEAFF. CDR3 in DNA: TGCAGCGGGCAGACAGGGAAAGAAGCTTTCTTT.